Here is one TCR beta chain with its context. The sample belongs to a study of CD8 T cells in Susac syndrome. An input of roughly 0.45 to 1 ug of RNA was subjected to reverse transcription using random hexamers. TCRdb re-derived calls from the immunoSEQ multiplex PCR reads in MiXCR, one entry per CDR3 protein. The data contain about 440,000 distinct CDR3 sequences, 75% to 90% of them singletons. The CDR3 consists of 18 residues. V was clipped by 3 bases and J by 3 bases, with 25 bases between them. The germline CDR1 and CDR2 sequences are SGHRS and YFSETQ. This receptor was identified in a human donor with multiple sclerosis. The sequencing input was CD8+ T cells from PBMCs. This chain links TRBV5-1 with TRBJ2-7; D is tentatively TRBD1 or TRBD2 (5 bases each). CDR3 in amino acids: CASSWGFTVQSNFYEQYF. The CDR3, as DNA: TGCGCCAGCAGCTGGGGGTTTACGGTCCAATCCAATTTCTACGAGCAGTACTTC.